This T cell receptor (beta chain) was identified in a study of vaccination effects on CD4 cells after COVID-19. Study observations and caveats: Among infection- and vaccine-induced clones, marked clonal contraction occurred late after vaccination.

The protocol was immunoSEQ multiplex PCR, while the TCRdb copy is restricted to in-frame clones and leaves out a portion. The profile covers about 61,000 clones, with more than 80% appearing a single time and roughly 2.7% taken by the ten largest. Expansion of antigen-specific CD4+ T cells with viral peptide pools was carried out by the ViraFEST assay before sequencing. The culture ran for nine to ten days, and then CD4+ T cells were isolated. Among the vaccine recipients, none had a prior SARS-CoV-2 infection, and nucleocapsid antibodies were negative. Researchers reported culturing approximately 2.2 million PBMC in each well, adding about 11 IU/ml IL-2 and about 9.5 ug/ml peptides. Cultures received IL-2 medium that replaced half the medium on days 3 and 7. The ends lost 4 bases at V and 2 bases at J; junction bases unmatched: 5. CDR1 is KGHSH and CDR2 is LQKENI in the germline V gene. The CDR3 sequence is 16 residues long.

Note on this clone: Its antigen remains unidentified.

The input for sequencing was CD4+ T cells from PBMCs cultured with HCoV-229E spike peptides, taken before COVID-19 vaccination. The chain recombines TRBV18 with TRBJ1-3; 10 bases are a match to TRBD1. The TCR originated in a human donor who received a COVID-19 vaccine. Here the CDR3 DNA reads TGTGCCAGCTCACAAGGACAGGGGGGAACTGGAAACACCATATATTTT. It encodes CASSQGQGGTGNTIYF.